Below are 11 T cell receptor beta chains sequenced from a single sample in a study of cytomegalovirus exposure and HLA in healthy donors. This PCR relied on a set of 60 Vbeta primers and 13 Jbeta primers. Clones were sequenced by immunoSEQ multiplex PCR, and TCRdb holds only the in-frame ones, with some missing. The top ten clones hold over 2% of a sample with some 150,000 clones, around 70% of them seen once. The specimen was PBMCs. These receptors were obtained from a man aged 35-49 years in good health and CMV-seronegative.

V and J are TRBV7-3 and TRBJ2-3; D gene unclear. CDR3 size: 14 residues. CDR1 is SGHTA and CDR2 is FQGTGA in the germline V gene. Trimming removed 3 bases at V and 1 base at J, with 8 bases between. CDR3 DNA: TGTGCCAGCAGCTTCTTTGTTGGCACAGATACGCAGTATTTT. This translates into CASSFFVGTDTQYF. The full variable domain, its missing parts supplied by reference TRBV7-3 and TRBJ2-3, is GAGVSQTPSNKVTEKGKYVELRCDPISGHTALYWYRQSLGQGPEFLIYFQGTGAADDSGLPNDRFFAVRPEGSVSTLKIQRTERGDSAVYLCASSFFVGTDTQYFGPGTRLTVL.

This clone was counted only a few times. The chain carries TRBV28 and TRBJ2-1; 7 bases agree with TRBD2. Germline V CDR1 and CDR2: MDHEN, SYDVKM. After removal of 10 bases from V and 4 bases from J, the junction contained 10 bases not matched to a gene. The CDR3 is 14 amino acids. DNA for the CDR3: TGTGCCACCTCGATAGCGGGTGATTACAATGAGCAGTTCTTC. This codes for CATSIAGDYNEQFF.

CDR3 sequence reads: CASSFGQGRETQYF. The CDR3 bases are TGTGCCAGCAGCTTCGGACAGGGACGGGAGACCCAGTACTTC. This sequence joins TRBV5-6 and TRBJ2-5; TRBD1 matches at 8 bases. The germline V gene has CDR1 SGHDT and CDR2 YYEEEE. V lost 2 bases to trimming and J lost 5 bases; unmatched junction nucleotides: 5. The CDR3 runs 14 residues.

This clone was seen just once. The V and J genes are TRBV4-1 and TRBJ1-5, with TRBD1 matching over 10 bases. CDR1 MGHRA and CDR2 YSYEKL come from the germline V gene. The CDR3 runs to 17 residues. V lost 0 bases, J lost 11 bases, and 13 bases stayed unmatched. CDR3 sequence reads: CASSQESRTGGVRAQHF. The CDR3 DNA follows: TGCGCCAGCAGCCAAGAGTCCCGGACAGGGGGAGTTAGGGCCCAGCATTTT.

The chain employs TRBV5-4 and TRBJ1-2; D not resolved. The V and J ends lost 1 base and 8 bases respectively, with 12 bases between them. The CDR3 is made up of 13 amino acids. CDR1 is SGHNT, CDR2 YYREEE, per germline (reference sequence). The CDR3 DNA follows: TGTGCCAGCAGCTTGTCTGGGCCGGGAGGCTACACCTTC. Amino acid sequence: CASSLSGPGGYTF.

Only a few counts were recorded for this clone. The chain joins TRBV2 to TRBJ2-5; 14 bases are shared with TRBD2. V lost 4 bases and J lost 4; bases outside the gene matches: 5. CDR3 size: 16 residues. Germline CDR1 reads SNHLY; CDR2 reads FYNNEI. The CDR3 here is CASSGGTSGSVETQYF. The CDR3 DNA reads as TGTGCCAGCAGTGGAGGGACTAGCGGGAGTGTAGAGACCCAGTACTTC.

V is TRBV5-1 and J is TRBJ2-1; TRBD1 aligns across 8 bases. This CDR3 region has 14 residues. The V and J ends lost 2 bases and 9 bases, in that order; junction bases with no gene match: 7. Per the germline V gene, CDR1 is SGHRS and CDR2 is YFSETQ. The CDR3 DNA is TGCGCCAGCAGCTTCACAGGGGGGTCCGGTGAGCAGTTCTTC. This encodes CASSFTGGSGEQFF.

The chain has TRBV14 and TRBJ2-6, with D possibly being TRBD1 (5 bases). Germline assignment: CDR1 SGHDN and CDR2 FVKESK. This CDR3 is built from 19 residues. V lost 1 base and J 0 bases, leaving 16 bases between the germline ends. The CDR3 sequence is CASSQVWGKTGSGANVLTF. CDR3 DNA sequence: TGTGCCAGCAGCCAAGTTTGGGGCAAGACTGGCTCTGGGGCCAACGTCCTGACTTTC.

Comments on this clone: The junction and the germline gene differ at one end; a read error may be behind it. The genes are TRBV7-9 and TRBJ2-3, with TRBD2 matching 9 bases. CDR3 length equals 12 residues. Germline CDR1 reads SEHNR; CDR2 reads FQNEAQ (reference sequence). In DNA form, the CDR3 reads TGTGCCAGCACCTTAGCGGGAGCTACGCAGTATTTT. This gives the protein CASTLAGATQYF. The full variable domain, with the rest looked up from reference TRBV7-9 and TRBJ2-3, is DTGVSQNPRHKITKRGQNVTFRCDPISEHNRLYWYRQTLGQGPEFLTYFQNEAQLEKSRLLSDRFSAERPKGSFSTLEIQRTEQGDSAMYLCASTLAGATQYFGPGTRLTVL.

This chain uses TRBV9 with TRBJ2-1; 7 bases are shared with TRBD1. CDR1 is SGDLS, CDR2 YYNGEE, per germline. The CDR3 has 15 amino acids. The V segment lost 3 bases and the J segment 2 bases; nucleotides outside the gene matches: 5. The CDR3 nucleotides are TGTGCCAGCAGCGACACCGGGACAGCCTACAATGAGCAGTTCTTC. It is translated as CASSDTGTAYNEQFF. The full variable domain, completed using reference TRBV9 and TRBJ2-1, is DSGVTQTPKHLITATGQRVTLRCSPRSGDLSVYWYQQSLDQGLQFLIQYYNGEERAKGNILERFSAQQFPDLHSELNLSSLELGDSALYFCASSDTGTAYNEQFFGPGTRLTVL.

The sample holds a few counts of this clone. The chain recombines TRBV5-4 with TRBJ1-1; 10 nucleotides line up with TRBD1. This CDR3 region has 16 residues. V dropped 3 bases and J dropped 1; count of bases not matched to a gene: 6. Germline V gene lookup returns CDR1 SGHNT and CDR2 YYREEE (reference sequence). The CDR3 region is CASSSRQGAANTEAFF. The CDR3 DNA reads as TGTGCCAGCAGCTCCCGACAGGGGGCCGCGAACACTGAAGCTTTCTTT.